The clone carrying this T cell receptor (beta chain) was recorded a few times. Its target is unknown. Every participating donor contributed roughly 10 milliliters of peripheral blood through a draw. This sample is drawn from a study of blood T cells in healthy people across ages. The second PCR ran about 6 to 11 cycles with a sample-barcoded 5' primer and J-beta primers. TCRdb itself ran the 5' RACE reads through MiXCR, one entry per CDR3 protein. The sample lists hundreds of thousands of distinct CDR3 sequences, about 30% seen once, with roughly 17% in the top ten. Overall study findings and caveats: Older age coincided with a roughly linear decline in TCR beta diversity per million T cells.

The sample taken for sequencing was blood. This TCR was sampled from a woman older than 75 in good health.

The CDR3 nucleotides read TGTGCCAGCAGTGCGAGGACTAGCGGGGGGGAGACCCAGTACTTC. The encoded protein is CASSARTSGGETQYF. The J gene is TRBJ2-4, the V gene TRBV6-2 or TRBV6-3, with 14 positions matching TRBD2. Judging by the DNA end, TRBJ2-5 fits better; the J call may be wrong. This CDR3 has 15 amino acids. CDR1 MNHEY and CDR2 SVGEGT come from the germline V gene.